The entry that follows covers one TCR beta chain sequence. The antigen is unknown. The time point denotes: pretreatment peripheral blood. It was locally advanced or metastatic urothelial carcinoma that patients had. All patients handed over anywhere from 1 to 8 samples, pretreatment and on-treatment. This CDR3 is 18 amino acids long. Germline CDR1 is SGHAT and CDR2 is FQNNGV. Losses at the gene ends were 5 bases for V and 0 bases for J; bases not matched to a gene: 11. This entry is derived from a study of PD-L1 blockade in urothelial cancer. The wider study: Each blood sample yielded a median of about 150,000 T cells. General observations from the study: Clones that were tumor-associated expanded more in the blood of durable-benefit patients at 3 weeks.

Data came from immunoSEQ multiplex PCR; TCRdb stores just in-frame clones and leaves some out. Of 85,000 to 95,000 clones listed, around 91% are singletons. The sample consisted of PBMCs, taken around atezolizumab (anti-PD-L1) treatment. The source of this sequence is a man in his sixties with urothelial cancer. This chain joins TRBV11-2 and TRBJ2-7; the match to TRBD1 covers 12 bases. CDR3 protein: CASSGRGTGGYSSYEQYF. The CDR3 DNA sequence: TGTGCCAGCAGCGGCCGGGGGACAGGGGGCTATAGCTCCTACGAGCAGTACTTC.